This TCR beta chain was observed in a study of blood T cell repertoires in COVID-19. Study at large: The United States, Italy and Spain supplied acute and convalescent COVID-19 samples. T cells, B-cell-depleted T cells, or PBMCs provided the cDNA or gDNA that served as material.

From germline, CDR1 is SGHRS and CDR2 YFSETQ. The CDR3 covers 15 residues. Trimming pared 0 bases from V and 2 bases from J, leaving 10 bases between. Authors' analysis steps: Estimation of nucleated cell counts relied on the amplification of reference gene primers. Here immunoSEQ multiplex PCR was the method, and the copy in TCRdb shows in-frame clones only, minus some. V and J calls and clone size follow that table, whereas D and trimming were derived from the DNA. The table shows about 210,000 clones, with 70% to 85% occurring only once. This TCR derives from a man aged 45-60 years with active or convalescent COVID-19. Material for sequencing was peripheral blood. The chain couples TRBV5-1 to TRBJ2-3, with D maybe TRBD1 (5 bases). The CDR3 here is CASSLDRTLTDTQYF. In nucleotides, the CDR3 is TGCGCCAGCAGCTTGGACAGGACCCTCACAGATACGCAGTATTTT.